This T cell receptor beta chain was sequenced for a study of cytomegalovirus exposure and HLA in healthy donors. CDR1 is LGHNA and CDR2 is YSLEER in the germline V gene. With 0 bases removed from V and 9 bases from J, the gap between germline ends came to 14 bases. The CDR3 length is 15 residues. Whole-study results and caveats: Because they were indistinguishable, some V segments, including TRBV6-2 and TRBV6-3, were excluded. Later on, an analysis found that several of the most significant clusters appeared to be linked to common viral pathogens, which included parvovirus B19.

Primers for the PCR totalled 60 Vbeta and 13 Jbeta. Here immunoSEQ multiplex PCR was the method, and the copy in TCRdb shows in-frame clones only, minus some. This sample has about 210,000 clones; approximately 79% occur once, and the top ten carry about 2%. In regard to this clone: Its matching antigen is unknown.

Sequencing was carried out using PBMCs. The chain links TRBV4-3 to TRBJ1-4; weak D call: TRBD1 (6 bases). The source is a male donor in good health and CMV-seronegative. The CDR3 reads CASSQEGGRVQKLFF. CDR3 bases: TGCGCCAGCAGCCAAGAGGGGGGGCGCGTCCAAAAACTGTTTTTT.